This passage covers 15 T cell receptor beta chains from one sample sequenced in a study of shared clonotypes between healthy human individuals. The table came from immunoSEQ multiplex PCR; TCRdb's copy has only in-frame clones and leaves some out. The table has 100,000 to 120,000 clones, 55% to 80% seen once; the top ten hold just under 25%. Sequencing was performed on memory CD8+ T cells sorted from blood. Specified subset: CD45RO+ cells pooled with CCR7-negative TemRA cells. The receptors here all came from a woman aged 25 to 45 in good health.

The chain employs TRBV11-2 and TRBJ1-2; D may be TRBD1 (6 bases). The CDR3 has 16 amino acids. CDR1 and CDR2 (germline): SGHAT, FQNNGV. Trimming cost V 7 bases and J 3 bases, with 21 bases left between them. The CDR3 region has the DNA TGTGCCAGCACACACCCGTCGGACAGCAATTACTATGGCTACACCTTC. This sequence encodes CASTHPSDSNYYGYTF.

V gene TRBV5-1 combines with J gene TRBJ1-1; D may be TRBD1 (6 bases). The germline CDR1 and CDR2 sequences are SGHRS and YFSETQ. Trimming removed 0 bases at V and 5 bases at J, with 20 bases between. This CDR3 region has 17 residues. The CDR3 loop reads CASSLDMNQGGWTEAFF. Here the CDR3 DNA reads TGCGCCAGCAGCTTGGATATGAACCAAGGGGGGTGGACTGAAGCTTTCTTT.

This chain links TRBV5-4 with TRBJ2-3; a possible D gene is TRBD1 (5 bases). The ends were cut back, 3 bases at V and 0 bases at J, with 14 bases in the middle. CDR3 length equals 16 residues. CDR1 is SGHNT and CDR2 is YYREEE in the germline V gene (reference sequence). CDR3 DNA: TGTGCCAGCAGCTCCCAGGACATCTCTAGCACAGATACGCAGTATTTT. This gives the protein CASSSQDISSTDTQYF.

The J gene is TRBJ2-4, the V gene TRBV28; 12 nucleotides match TRBD2. After removal of 2 bases from V and 15 bases from J, the junction contained 8 bases not matched to a gene. The CDR3 is made up of 14 amino acids. CDR1 is MDHEN, CDR2 SYDVKM, per germline. CDR3 protein: CASSLSGLAGGTYF. The CDR3 DNA sequence: TGTGCCAGCAGTTTAAGTGGGCTAGCGGGAGGGACGTACTTC.

V usage is TRBV10-3 and J usage is TRBJ2-7, with a weak D call TRBD2 (6 bases). The germline V gene encodes CDR1 ENHRY and CDR2 SYGVKD. V was trimmed by 0 bases and J by 2 bases, leaving 17 bases between them. The CDR3 sequence is 17 residues long. The CDR3 reads CAISESPPGVIPYEQYF. The DNA for the CDR3 is TGTGCCATCAGTGAGTCCCCCCCGGGAGTGATCCCCTACGAGCAGTACTTC.

This clone was seen a handful of times. The chain has TRBV6-7 and TRBJ2-3; 7 nucleotides match TRBD2. TRBV6-7 is reported as an ORF; its role is uncertain. CDR3 size: 15 residues. Trimming at V came to 6 bases and at J to 4 bases, leaving 10 bases not matched to a gene. The CDR3 nucleotides are TGTGCCAGCAGATACACCCGGGACTACCCAGATACGCAGTATTTT. Its protein is CASRYTRDYPDTQYF.

The CDR3 region has the DNA TGTGCCAGTAGTCTCCGGGGGGAGCGGGAATACGAGCAGTTCTTC. It encodes CASSLRGEREYEQFF. The V call is TRBV19, the J call TRBJ2-1; 7 nucleotides align to TRBD2. Trimming at V came to 5 bases and at J to 10 bases, leaving 14 bases not matched to a gene. Per the germline V gene, CDR1 is LNHDA and CDR2 is SQIVND (reference sequence). The CDR3 consists of 15 residues.

V and J are TRBV29-1 and TRBJ2-5, with no clear D. Matching the DNA end better, TRBJ2-7 makes the J call doubtful. CDR3 length: 12 residues. CDR1 is SQVTM, CDR2 ANQGSEA, per germline. The CDR3 region has the DNA TGCAGCGTTGTGAAAAGCTCCTACGAGCAGTACTTC. Protein sequence: CSVVKSSYEQYF.

The chain uses TRBV6-1 and TRBJ1-5, with D possibly being TRBD1 (5 bases). V lost 2 bases to trimming and J lost 9 bases, with 17 bases between them. CDR1 is MNHNS, CDR2 SASEGT, per germline. The CDR3 extends over 15 amino acids. CDR3 in DNA: TGTGCCAGCAGTGAAAGGTCGGCAGGGACGGTGCCCCAGCATTTT. Its translation: CASSERSAGTVPQHF.

This chain connects TRBV5-6 to TRBJ2-1, with D possibly matching TRBD2 (5 bases). V lost 4 bases, J lost 7 bases, and 9 bases lay in between. The CDR3 is 12 amino acids. The germline CDR1 and CDR2 sequences are SGHDT and YYEEEE. The CDR3 reads CASSEPGNEQFF. For the CDR3, the DNA is TGTGCCAGCAGCGAACCGGGGAATGAGCAGTTCTTC. The full variable domain, completed using reference TRBV5-6 and TRBJ2-1, is DAGVTQSPTHLIKTRGQQVTLRCSPKSGHDTVSWYQQALGQGPQFIFQYYEEEERQRGNFPDRFSGHQFPNYSSELNVNALLLGDSALYLCASSEPGNEQFFGPGTRLTVL.

This rearrangement joins TRBV25-1 to TRBJ1-4; 8 bases agree with TRBD1. Germline lookup yields CDR1 MGHDK and CDR2 SYGVNS. This CDR3 contains 16 residues. The V segment lost 3 bases and the J segment 7 bases; nucleotides outside the gene matches: 10. CDR3 bases: TGTGCCAGCAGTGATTCTCAGGACAGGGAACTTGAAAAACTGTTTTTT. It translates to CASSDSQDRELEKLFF. Combining the CDR3 with reference TRBV25-1 and TRBJ1-4 gives the whole variable domain EADIYQTPRYLVIGTGKKITLECSQTMGHDKMYWYQQDPGMELHLIHYSYGVNSTEKGDLSSESTVSRIRTEHFPLTLESARPSHTSQYLCASSDSQDRELEKLFFGSGTQLSVL.

The V call is TRBV6-1, the J call TRBJ2-7, with TRBD2 matching over 7 bases. V shed 7 bases and J 4 bases; nucleotides not matched to a gene: 13. Per the germline V gene, CDR1 is MNHNS and CDR2 is SASEGT. This CDR3 spans 15 amino acids. Here the CDR3 DNA reads TGTGCCAGCACCCCCCTAACTAGCGAACCATACGAGCAGTACTTC. Protein sequence: CASTPLTSEPYEQYF.

J is TRBJ1-2 and V is TRBV19; D is unresolved. Germline values: CDR1 LNHDA, CDR2 SQIVND (reference sequence). The CDR3 length is 14 residues. The V end was cut by 2 bases, the J end by 4 bases, with 11 bases between. The CDR3, as DNA: TGTGCCAGTAGTATACCAGGTTCGGGCTATGGCTACACCTTC. It specifies CASSIPGSGYGYTF.

This clone turned up a few times. The chain joins TRBV27 to TRBJ2-7; 7 nucleotides align to TRBD1. The V gene end was trimmed by 7 bases and the J gene end by 4 bases; junction bases not matched to a gene: 7. CDR3 length: 13 amino acids. Per germline, CDR1 MNHEY and CDR2 SMNVEV (reference sequence). Here the CDR3 DNA reads TGTGCCAGCAAACTGGGGACAGCGTACGAGCAGTACTTC. Translating gives CASKLGTAYEQYF.

The chain is built from TRBV4-1 and TRBJ2-1; no definite D call. Trimming removed 3 bases from V and 4 bases from J, with 7 bases in between. The CDR3 is made up of 13 amino acids. From germline, CDR1 is MGHRA and CDR2 YSYEKL. DNA for the CDR3: TGCGCCAGCAGCCAGCAGACGTACAATGAGCAGTTCTTC. Protein sequence: CASSQQTYNEQFF.